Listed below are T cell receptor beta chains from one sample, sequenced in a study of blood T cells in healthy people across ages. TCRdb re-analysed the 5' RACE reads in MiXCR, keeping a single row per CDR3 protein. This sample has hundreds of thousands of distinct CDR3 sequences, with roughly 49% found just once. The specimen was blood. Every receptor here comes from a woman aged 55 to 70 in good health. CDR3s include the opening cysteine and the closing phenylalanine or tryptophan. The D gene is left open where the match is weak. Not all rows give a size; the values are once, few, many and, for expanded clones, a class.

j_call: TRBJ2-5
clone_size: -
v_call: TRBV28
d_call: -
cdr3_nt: TGTGCCAGCAGATCCGGGGCCCAAGAGACCCAGTACTTC
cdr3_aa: CASRSGAQETQYF

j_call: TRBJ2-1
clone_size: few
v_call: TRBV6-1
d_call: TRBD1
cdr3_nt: TGTGCCAGCAGTGAATATTGGGACAGGGGTCTTAACAATGAGCAGTTCTTC
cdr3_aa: CASSEYWDRGLNNEQFF

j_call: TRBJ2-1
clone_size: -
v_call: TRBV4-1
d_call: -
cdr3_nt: TGCGCCAGCAGCCAAGGGGAAGACAATGAGCAGTTCTTC
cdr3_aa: CASSQGEDNEQFF

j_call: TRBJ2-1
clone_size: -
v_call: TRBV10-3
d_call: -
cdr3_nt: TGTGCCACCGCGGACCACAATGCTTACAATGAGCAGTTCTTC
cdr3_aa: CATADHNAYNEQFF

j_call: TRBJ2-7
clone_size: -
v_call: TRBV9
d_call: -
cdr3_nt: TGTGCCAGCAGCCCACGACCGGGACGAGCGACTTCCCACGAGCAGTACTTC
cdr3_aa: CASSPRPGRATSHEQYF

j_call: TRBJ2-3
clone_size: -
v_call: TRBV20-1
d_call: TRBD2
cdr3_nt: TGCAGTGCTAGCCCCCTAGCGGGAGTGGATACGCAGTATTTT
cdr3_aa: CSASPLAGVDTQYF

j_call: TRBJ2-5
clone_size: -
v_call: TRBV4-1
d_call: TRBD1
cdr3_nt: TGCGCCAGCAGCGACAGGGGGCGAAGAAATGAGCAGTACTTC
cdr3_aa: CASSDRGRRNEQYF

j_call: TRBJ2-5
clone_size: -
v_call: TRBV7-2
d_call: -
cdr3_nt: TGTGCCAGCAGCTTAGGGGGGAAGGGACTTCAGTACTTC
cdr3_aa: CASSLGGKGLQYF

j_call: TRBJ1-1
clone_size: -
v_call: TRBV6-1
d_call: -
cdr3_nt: TGTGCCAGCAGTGAAGAGAGGAACACTGAAGCTTTCTTT
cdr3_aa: CASSEERNTEAFF

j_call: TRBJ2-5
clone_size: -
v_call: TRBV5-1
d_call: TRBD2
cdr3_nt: TGCGCCAGCAGCTTGGGGACTAGCGGGAGGGCCCGGTCGGAGACCCAGTACTTC
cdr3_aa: CASSLGTSGRARSETQYF

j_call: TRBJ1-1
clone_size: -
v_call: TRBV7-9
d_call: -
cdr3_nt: TGTGCCCAGGGACCGACGAACGGTGAAGCTTTCTTT
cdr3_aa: CAQGPTNGEAFF

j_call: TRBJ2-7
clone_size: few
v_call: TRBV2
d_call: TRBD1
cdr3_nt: TGTGCCAGCCCAGGGCGTTGGGACAGGTCGTACGAGCAGTACTTC
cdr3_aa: CASPGRWDRSYEQYF